The 25 T cell receptor beta chains below all came from one sample that was sequenced in a study of neoadjuvant anti-PD-1 for oral cavity cancer. Some clones are missing from TCRdb's copy, which holds only in-frame ones; the method was immunoSEQ multiplex PCR. The data hold 30,000 to 40,000 clones, with around nine tenths observed a single time. The specimen comprised PBMCs, sampled before nivolumab (anti-PD-1) treatment. The origin of the receptors is a person aged 35 to 85 with oral cavity squamous cell carcinoma.

The chain recombines TRBV7-2 with TRBJ1-4; 7 nucleotides line up with TRBD1. V gave up 4 bases and J gave up 4 bases; unmatched junction bases: 9. This CDR3 comprises 16 residues. CDR1 is SGHTA, CDR2 FQGNSA, per germline. Written as DNA, the CDR3 is TGTGCCAGCAGCTACTCTCCAGGGGGGTATAATGAAAAACTGTTTTTT. Translated, it gives CASSYSPGGYNEKLFF.

This chain uses TRBV18 with TRBJ2-2; D ambiguous. Trimming removed 2 bases at V and 3 bases at J, with 10 bases between. This CDR3 contains 15 residues. From germline, CDR1 is KGHSH and CDR2 LQKENI. CDR3 in DNA: TGTGCCAGCTCACCAGGCGGAAAGGACACCGGGGAGCTGTTTTTT. The encoded protein is CASSPGGKDTGELFF.

The J gene is TRBJ2-3, the V gene TRBV6-1; D unclear. Germline loops: CDR1 MNHNS, CDR2 SASEGT. Deletions cut 2 bases from V and 8 bases from J, with 14 bases between. The CDR3 contains 14 residues. This CDR3 is CASSESGRYSTQYF. The CDR3 DNA sequence: TGTGCCAGCAGTGAATCGGGCCGATACAGTACGCAGTATTTT.

The chain is built from TRBV5-1 and TRBJ1-6; tentatively, D is TRBD1 (5 bases). CDR3 length: 15 amino acids. From germline, CDR1 is SGHRS and CDR2 YFSETQ. Trimming removed 0 bases from V and 9 bases from J, with 13 bases in between. The CDR3 nucleotides read TGCGCCAGCAGCTTGGCGGAGGGGATGTTTTCACCCCTCCACTTT. Translated, it gives CASSLAEGMFSPLHF.

The V gene is TRBV4-3, the J gene TRBJ2-3; 8 nucleotides align to TRBD2. V lost 1 base to trimming and J lost 4 bases; unmatched junction nucleotides: 13. In germline, CDR1 is LGHNA, CDR2 YSLEER. CDR3 length equals 18 residues. The CDR3 coding sequence is TGCGCCAGCAGCCAAGGGGGGCGCTTGCGGGGGGCTTCAGATACGCAGTATTTT. Encoded protein: CASSQGGRLRGASDTQYF.

The chain links TRBV2 to TRBJ2-1; D uncertain. The CDR3 extends over 15 amino acids. Germline V CDR1 and CDR2: SNHLY, FYNNEI. The V end lost 8 bases, the J end lost 5 bases, and 19 bases lay between the germline ends. The CDR3: CASQITLGLDNEQFF. Written as DNA, the CDR3 is TGTGCCAGCCAGATAACCCTAGGCCTCGACAATGAGCAGTTCTTC.

The DNA of the CDR3 is TGCGCCAGCAGCTTTGACTCGAACACTGAAGCTTTCTTT. Translating it yields CASSFDSNTEAFF. The rearrangement links TRBV10-1 to TRBJ1-1; D not certain. This CDR3 is 13 amino acids long. Per germline, CDR1 WNHNN and CDR2 SYGVQD (reference sequence). The germline V and J ends were trimmed by 6 bases and 1 base, with 9 bases remaining between them.

This chain connects TRBV6-6 to TRBJ2-2; perhaps D is TRBD1 or TRBD2 (7 bases each). Looked up from germline, CDR1 is MNHNY and CDR2 is SVGAGI (reference sequence). The V gene lost 7 bases and the J gene lost 5 bases, with 20 bases spanning the gap. The CDR3 is 16 residues long. The CDR3 is CASTYQGGAQTGELFF. The DNA for the CDR3 is TGTGCCAGCACCTACCAGGGGGGGGCCCAGACCGGGGAGCTGTTTTTT.

CDR3 loop: CASSLGGGAAYEQYF. CDR3 sequence (DNA): TGCGCCAGCAGCCTAGGGGGAGGGGCCGCCTACGAGCAGTACTTC. The chain employs TRBV4-3 and TRBJ2-7; TRBD2 might be the D (7 bases). The CDR3 extends over 15 amino acids. V lost 4 bases and J 2 bases, leaving 15 bases between the germline ends. In germline, CDR1 is LGHNA, CDR2 YSLEER.

The gene calls are TRBV12-2 and TRBJ1-1. TRBV12-2 is annotated as a pseudogene. This CDR3 spans 17 amino acids. The CDR3 DNA sequence: TGTGCAAGTCGCTTATTGGGCCGGGTCCCAATGTGGACTGAAGCTTTCTTT. This gives the protein CASRLLGRVPMWTEAFF.

The V gene is TRBV28, the J gene TRBJ2-5; the D is unclear. Trimming took 3 bases from V and 7 from J, leaving 18 bases between them. CDR3 length equals 15 residues. Germline V gene sequence: CDR1 MDHEN, CDR2 SYDVKM. The CDR3 is CASSLVWRTRTTQYF. CDR3 bases: TGTGCCAGCAGTTTGGTTTGGCGCACCCGGACGACCCAGTACTTC.

The chain combines TRBV18 with TRBJ2-7; D unclear. The CDR3 spans 11 residues. CDR1 KGHSH and CDR2 LQKENI come from the germline V gene. With 4 bases removed from V and 4 bases from J, the gap between germline ends came to 5 bases. CDR3 coding DNA: TGTGCCAGCTCACAAAATTACGAGCAGTACTTC. Amino acids: CASSQNYEQYF.

This chain joins TRBV2 and TRBJ1-5; 9 nucleotides match TRBD1. CDR1 and CDR2 from the germline V gene are SNHLY and FYNNEI. The V segment lost 5 bases and the J segment 7 bases; nucleotides outside the gene matches: 6. The CDR3 totals 14 residues. The chain's CDR3 is CASSTQGARQPQHF. CDR3 sequence (DNA): TGTGCCAGCAGTACACAGGGGGCCAGGCAGCCCCAGCATTTT.

V gene TRBV15 combines with J gene TRBJ1-1; D not certain. V dropped 1 base and J dropped 5 bases, with 11 bases sitting between them. CDR3 length equals 14 residues. Germline assignment: CDR1 LNHNV and CDR2 YYDKDF (reference sequence). CDR3 DNA: TGTGCCACCAGCAGAGGCGCAGGTTTTACTGAAGCTTTCTTT. It specifies CATSRGAGFTEAFF. Using reference TRBV15 and TRBJ1-1 for the parts outside the CDR3, the full variable domain is DAMVIQNPRYQVTQFGKPVTLSCSQTLNHNVMYWYQQKSSQAPKLLFHYYDKDFNNEADTPDNFQSRRPNTSFCFLDIRSPGLGDTAMYLCATSRGAGFTEAFFGQGTRLTVV.

This clone was detected a few times. The genes are TRBV4-2 and TRBJ2-1, with 16 bases matching TRBD2. Germline lookup yields CDR1 LGHNA and CDR2 YNFKEQ. This CDR3 has 16 amino acids. J lost 8 bases, V lost 4 bases, and 5 bases had no gene match. CDR3 residues: CASSPGLAGGRDEQFF. The DNA for the CDR3 is TGTGCCAGCAGCCCGGGACTAGCGGGGGGGCGCGATGAGCAGTTCTTC.

This sequence joins TRBV5-6 and TRBJ1-3; D remains ambiguous. V lost 0 bases, J lost 6 bases, and 1 base lay in between. The V gene's germline CDR1 is SGHDT and CDR2 YYEEEE. The CDR3 is made up of 11 amino acids. This CDR3 is CASSLENTIYF. The CDR3 DNA sequence: TGTGCCAGCAGCTTGGAAAACACCATATATTTT.

The gene calls are TRBV11-2 and TRBJ2-5; 9 bases match TRBD2. There are 17 residues in the CDR3. After removal of 1 base from V and 2 bases from J, the junction contained 8 bases not matched to a gene. CDR1 is SGHAT, CDR2 FQNNGV, per germline. The CDR3 reads CASSLGVAGAPQETQYF. The CDR3 nucleotides read TGTGCCAGCAGCTTAGGGGTAGCGGGGGCGCCTCAAGAGACCCAGTACTTC.

By share, this clone ranks as medium-sized. CDR3 nucleotides: TGTGCCAGCAGTGACTCGGACAACAATGAGCAGTTCTTC. Its protein is CASSDSDNNEQFF. This rearrangement joins TRBV6-4 to TRBJ2-1; possible D gene TRBD1, 5 bases. This CDR3 is built from 13 residues. V lost 0 bases and J lost 5, with 5 bases in between. The germline CDR1 and CDR2 sequences are MRHNA and SNTAGT.

This chain uses TRBV5-4 with TRBJ1-1; D may be TRBD1 (5 bases). Germline CDR1 reads SGHNT; CDR2 reads YYREEE (reference sequence). The V and J ends lost 4 bases and 0 bases respectively, with 16 bases between them. The length of the CDR3 is 16 residues. In DNA, the CDR3 is TGTGCCAGCAGCGTCGGGGCAGGGCAGGTGAACACTGAAGCTTTCTTT. The encoded protein is CASSVGAGQVNTEAFF. The full variable domain, with the rest looked up from reference TRBV5-4 and TRBJ1-1, is ETGVTQSPTHLIKTRGQQVTLRCSSQSGHNTVSWYQQALGQGPQFIFQYYREEENGRGNFPPRFSGLQFPNYSSELNVNALELDDSALYLCASSVGAGQVNTEAFFGQGTRLTVV.

The chain joins TRBV11-2 to TRBJ2-7; possibly TRBD1 or TRBD2 for D (5 bases each). CDR1 SGHAT and CDR2 FQNNGV come from the germline V gene. Deletions cut 1 base from V and 5 bases from J, with 15 bases between. This CDR3 has 15 residues. The CDR3 DNA reads TGTGCCAGCAGCTTAGCGGGGCAGGGTATCGACGAGCAGTACTTC. It codes for CASSLAGQGIDEQYF.

The rearrangement joins TRBV13 to TRBJ1-4; D is unclear. The CDR3 is made up of 13 amino acids. CDR1 PRHDT and CDR2 FYEKMQ come from the germline V gene (reference sequence). V lost 1 base and J lost 6, with 6 bases in between. The CDR3 sequence: CASSLALDEKLFF. CDR3 DNA sequence: TGTGCCAGCAGCTTAGCACTGGATGAAAAACTGTTTTTT.

The V call is TRBV11-3, the J call TRBJ2-5, with 11 bases aligning to TRBD2. There are 14 residues in the CDR3. Germline V gives CDR1 SGHNT, CDR2 YENEEA. V shed 2 bases and J 4 bases; nucleotides not matched to a gene: 0. CDR3 nucleotides: TGTGCCAGCAGCTTAACTAGCGGGAGAGAGACCCAGTACTTC. Amino acid sequence: CASSLTSGRETQYF.

This clone was picked up one time. The V gene is TRBV19, the J gene TRBJ1-2; maybe TRBD1 (6 bases). Trimming removed 3 bases from V and 4 bases from J, with 15 bases in between. The V gene's germline CDR1 is LNHDA and CDR2 SQIVND (reference sequence). This CDR3 is 15 amino acids long. DNA of the CDR3: TGTGCCAGTAGTATTCCAACAGGGCCTCTCTATGGCTACACCTTC. Its translation is CASSIPTGPLYGYTF.

J is TRBJ2-7 and V is TRBV6-6; 7 bases are shared with TRBD1. CDR3 length: 15 residues. V gave up 2 bases and J gave up 0 bases; unmatched junction bases: 4. Germline lookup yields CDR1 MNHNY and CDR2 SVGAGI (reference sequence). This CDR3 reads CASSYKTGSSYEQYF. DNA of the CDR3: TGTGCCAGCAGTTACAAGACAGGGAGCTCCTACGAGCAGTACTTC.

This clone came up once. J is TRBJ2-1 and V is TRBV10-3, with D perhaps TRBD1 (6 bases). CDR1 is ENHRY, CDR2 SYGVKD, per germline. The CDR3 is 14 amino acids. Between the trimmed V and J ends, which lost 8 bases and 2 bases, there was a span of 13 bases. This CDR3 is CAISEGDTYNEQFF. CDR3 sequence (DNA): TGTGCCATCTCCGAGGGGGACACCTACAATGAGCAGTTCTTC.